This entry describes one T cell receptor (beta chain). Graves' hyperthyroidism is called stable when ophthalmopathy does not progress within 18 months. Those with hyperthyroidism were 18 to 65 years old, newly diagnosed, and ill for under 2 months. Source material for PBMCs was more than 7.5 ml fresh peripheral blood. The data stem from a study of T cells in Graves' hyperthyroidism and ophthalmopathy. Study summary: Peripheral blood sampling occurred at initial diagnosis, before any treatment.

There are 14 residues in the CDR3. V gave up 5 bases and J gave up 5 bases, with 15 bases separating them. The TCR beta CDR3 regions underwent amplification using RNA transcripts as the source. First-round RT-PCR with HTBI primers amplified the TCR CDR3 region. TCRdb reprocessed the multiplex PCR reads with MiXCR, giving one entry per CDR3 protein. The repertoire has approximately 520,000 distinct CDR3 sequences, more than 20% of them found once; the top ten carry more than 20%. This sequence originates from a man between 18 and 35 years old with Graves' hyperthyroidism. The gene calls are TRBV12-3 or TRBV12-4 and TRBJ2-5; D tentatively fits TRBD1 or TRBD2 (5 bases each). The material sequenced was blood. The CDR3 loop is CASSHTGPGETQYF. In nucleotides, the CDR3 is TGTGCCAGCAGTCACACGGGGCCAGGGGAGACCCAGTACTTC.